The clone carrying this T cell receptor beta chain has a single count. Its antigen remains unidentified. This specimen comes from a study of cytomegalovirus exposure and HLA in healthy donors. Across the study: HLA-typed donors were the source of about 85 million unique TCRs, which an early data release held.

The CDR3 loop spans 13 amino acids. The germline gives CDR1 SGHTA, CDR2 FQGNSA. J gave up 4 bases and V 6 bases, and 5 bases lay outside the gene matches. 60 Vbeta and 13 Jbeta primers were used in PCR. The repertoire was sequenced with immunoSEQ multiplex PCR; TCRdb's copy has only in-frame clones and lacks some. The sample records more than 95,000 clones, around 73% being singletons. Study results and limitations: Among donors in an Asian-associated ancestry cluster, a later analysis reportedly found fewer N-insertions than the roughly 610-donor mean. Further analysis, carried out later, found HLA-associated TCR beta chains more clonally expanded than equally common other chains.

This clonotype was obtained from a middle-aged woman in good health and CMV-seronegative. The chain couples TRBV7-2 to TRBJ2-7, with 8 bases aligning to TRBD1. Sequencing used PBMCs. Here the CDR3 DNA reads TGTGCCAGCAGTCAGGGGGCCGGTTACGAGCAGTACTTC. Residues: CASSQGAGYEQYF.